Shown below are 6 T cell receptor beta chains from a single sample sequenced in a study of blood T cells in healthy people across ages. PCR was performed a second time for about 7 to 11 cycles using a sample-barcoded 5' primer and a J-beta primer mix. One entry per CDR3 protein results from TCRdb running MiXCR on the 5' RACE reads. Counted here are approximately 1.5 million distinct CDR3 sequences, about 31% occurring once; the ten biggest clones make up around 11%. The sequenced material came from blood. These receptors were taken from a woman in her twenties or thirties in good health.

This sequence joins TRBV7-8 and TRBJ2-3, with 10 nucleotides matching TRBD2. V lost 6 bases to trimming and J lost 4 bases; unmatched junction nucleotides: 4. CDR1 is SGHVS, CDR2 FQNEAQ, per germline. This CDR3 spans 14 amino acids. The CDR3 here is CASRLAGRSDTQYF. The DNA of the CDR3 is TGTGCCAGCAGACTAGCGGGACGGTCAGATACGCAGTATTTT.

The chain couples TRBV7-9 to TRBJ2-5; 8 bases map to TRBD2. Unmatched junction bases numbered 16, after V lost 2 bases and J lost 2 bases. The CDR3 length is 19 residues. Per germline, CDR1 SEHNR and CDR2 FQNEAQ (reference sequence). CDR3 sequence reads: CASSLPYLSGGAYQETQYF. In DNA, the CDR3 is TGTGCCAGCAGCTTACCCTATCTGAGCGGGGGTGCGTATCAAGAGACCCAGTACTTC.

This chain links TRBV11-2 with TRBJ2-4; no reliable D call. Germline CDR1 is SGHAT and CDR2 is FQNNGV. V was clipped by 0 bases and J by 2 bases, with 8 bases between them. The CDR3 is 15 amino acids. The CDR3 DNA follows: TGTGCCAGCAGCTTAGATCCTGGTCCCAAAAACATTCAGTACTTC. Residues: CASSLDPGPKNIQYF.

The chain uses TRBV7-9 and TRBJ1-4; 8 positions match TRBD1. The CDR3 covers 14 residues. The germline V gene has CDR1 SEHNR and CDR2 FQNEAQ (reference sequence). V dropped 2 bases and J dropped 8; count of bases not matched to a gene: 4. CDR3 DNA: TGTGCCAGCAGCTTAAGACAGGGGACAGAAAAACTGTTTTTT. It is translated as CASSLRQGTEKLFF.

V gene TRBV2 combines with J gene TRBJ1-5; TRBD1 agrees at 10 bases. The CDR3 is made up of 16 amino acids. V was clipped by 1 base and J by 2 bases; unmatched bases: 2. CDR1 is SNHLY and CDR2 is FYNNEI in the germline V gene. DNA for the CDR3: TGTGCCAGCAGTGAAGGCGGGACAGGGGGCAATCAGCCCCAGCATTTT. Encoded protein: CASSEGGTGGNQPQHF.

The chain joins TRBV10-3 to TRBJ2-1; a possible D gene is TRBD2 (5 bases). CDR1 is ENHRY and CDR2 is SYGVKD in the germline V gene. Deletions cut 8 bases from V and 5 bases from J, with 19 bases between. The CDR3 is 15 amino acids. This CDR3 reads CAISSSPPVHNEQFF. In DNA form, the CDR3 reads TGTGCCATCTCTTCTAGCCCCCCGGTACACAATGAGCAGTTCTTC.